A single sample gave rise to the 22 T cell receptor beta chains below, sequenced in a study of blood T cell repertoires in COVID-19. The protocol was immunoSEQ multiplex PCR, while the TCRdb copy is restricted to in-frame clones and leaves out a portion. The sample lists 250,000 or so clones, around nine tenths occurring once. The sequenced sample consisted of peripheral blood. The receptor set was obtained from a man between 25 and 39 years old with active or convalescent COVID-19.

V is TRBV18 and J is TRBJ2-7; D is uncertain. The CDR3 runs to 11 residues. Germline V lookup: CDR1 KGHSH, CDR2 LQKENI. V lost 2 bases and J 11 bases, leaving 10 bases between the germline ends. In DNA form, the CDR3 reads TGTGCCAGCTCACCATCCTCCAGAAAGTACTTC. Translating it yields CASSPSSRKYF.

V and J are TRBV7-3 and TRBJ2-3; 10 nucleotides match TRBD2. The CDR3 loop spans 18 amino acids. V lost 1 base and J lost 2; bases outside the gene matches: 9. Germline CDR1 reads SGHTA; CDR2 reads FQGTGA. DNA of the CDR3: TGTGCCAGCAGCTTAAGGGTGTTAGCGGGGGGAAACACAGATACGCAGTATTTT. Translated, it gives CASSLRVLAGGNTDTQYF.

The gene calls are TRBV5-1 and TRBJ1-1, with D perhaps matching TRBD1 (5 bases). The CDR3 contains 14 residues. CDR1 is SGHRS, CDR2 YFSETQ, per germline. Trimming pared 1 base from V and 3 bases from J, leaving 10 bases between. The CDR3 spells CASSLTGRDTEAFF. The CDR3 bases are TGCGCCAGCAGCTTGACAGGAAGGGACACTGAAGCTTTCTTT.

This clone was observed a handful of times. CDR3: CASSPGQGRFQMAHNEQFF. The CDR3 DNA follows: TGTGCCAGCAGCCCGGGACAGGGACGCTTTCAGATGGCGCACAATGAGCAGTTCTTC. This rearrangement joins TRBV11-2 to TRBJ2-1; TRBD1 matches 9 bases. Germline V gives CDR1 SGHAT, CDR2 FQNNGV. Losses at the gene ends were 5 bases for V and 5 bases for J; bases not matched to a gene: 19. The CDR3 loop spans 19 amino acids.

The chain is built from TRBV14 and TRBJ2-7; possible D gene TRBD2, 5 bases. The CDR3 consists of 16 residues. Trimming pared 2 bases from V and 1 base from J, leaving 15 bases between. Germline V gives CDR1 SGHDN, CDR2 FVKESK. The CDR3 DNA sequence: TGTGCCAGCAGCCAACCACTAGGCTCGGGGTCCTACGAGCAGTACTTC. It specifies CASSQPLGSGSYEQYF.

The CDR3 sequence: CASSDGQNNEKLFF. The CDR3 DNA follows: TGTGCCAGCAGTGACGGACAGAATAATGAAAAACTGTTTTTT. The genes are TRBV27 and TRBJ1-4; a weak D match, TRBD1 (6 bases). Germline V gives CDR1 MNHEY, CDR2 SMNVEV (reference sequence). V lost 5 bases, J lost 4 bases, and 11 bases lay in between. The CDR3 contains 14 residues.

This chain joins TRBV11-3 and TRBJ2-7; a possible D gene is TRBD2 (6 bases). V gave up 4 bases and J gave up 0 bases, with 13 bases separating them. The CDR3 is made up of 15 amino acids. The V gene's germline CDR1 is SGHNT and CDR2 YENEEA. The CDR3: CASSSGGSSSYEQYF. The CDR3 bases are TGTGCCAGCAGCTCCGGGGGTTCAAGCTCCTACGAGCAGTACTTC.

The rearrangement joins TRBV6-5 to TRBJ1-1, with D possibly TRBD1 on 6 matching bases. The CDR3 runs to 12 residues. V was clipped by 8 bases and J by 11 bases, with 18 bases between them. Germline CDR1 reads MNHEY; CDR2 reads SVGAGI. CDR3 DNA sequence: TGTGCCAGCGTTCAGGGGTCTGCGTCGGCTTTCTTT. Protein: CASVQGSASAFF.

V gene TRBV5-5 combines with J gene TRBJ1-4, with TRBD1 as a possible D gene (5 bases). The CDR3 extends over 16 amino acids. Trimming took off 4 bases at V and 3 bases at J, with 16 bases between the two ends. Germline CDR1 SGHKS, CDR2 YYEKEE (reference sequence). The CDR3 here is CASSPATGGPNEKLFF. Here the CDR3 DNA reads TGTGCCAGCAGCCCCGCAACGGGGGGTCCTAATGAAAAACTGTTTTTT.

The J gene is TRBJ2-7, the V gene TRBV11-2; D is perhaps TRBD2 (5 bases). CDR1 and CDR2 from the germline V gene are SGHAT and FQNNGV. The germline V and J ends were trimmed by 2 bases and 7 bases, with 18 bases remaining between them. The CDR3 spans 15 residues. In DNA form, the CDR3 reads TGTGCCAGCAGCTTACGGGCAAATGGACTTTCAGAGCAGTACTTC. Translated: CASSLRANGLSEQYF. The whole variable domain, remainder taken from reference TRBV11-2 and TRBJ2-7, is EAGVAQSPRYKIIEKRQSVAFWCNPISGHATLYWYQQILGQGPKLLIQFQNNGVVDDSQLPKDRFSAERLKGVDSTLKIQPAKLEDSAVYLCASSLRANGLSEQYFGPGTRLTVT.

The chain links TRBV6-5 to TRBJ1-1; D is perhaps TRBD1 (5 bases). Between the trimmed V and J ends, which lost 2 bases and 1 base, there was a span of 11 bases. The germline CDR1 and CDR2 sequences are MNHEY and SVGAGI. This CDR3 has 15 residues. CDR3 amino acids: CASSYGGRANTEAFF. The CDR3 DNA reads as TGTGCCAGCAGTTACGGCGGCAGGGCGAACACTGAAGCTTTCTTT.

The chain recombines TRBV6-2 or TRBV6-3 with TRBJ2-1; 7 positions match TRBD1. The CDR3 length is 13 residues. Unmatched junction bases numbered 6, after V lost 5 bases and J lost 8 bases. Per germline, CDR1 MNHEY and CDR2 SVGEGT. Written as DNA, the CDR3 is TGTGCCAGCAGTCAACAGGGGCAGCATGAGCAGTTCTTC. Residues: CASSQQGQHEQFF.

The CDR3 region has the DNA TGTGCCACCAGCAGAGAGTCGGGTTTCGGATCACCCCTCCACTTT. Translated: CATSRESGFGSPLHF. This rearrangement joins TRBV15 to TRBJ1-6, with D uncertain. The CDR3 is 15 residues long. V was cut by 0 bases and J by 10 bases, with 13 bases left in between. Germline CDR1 LNHNV, CDR2 YYDKDF (reference sequence).

The chain joins TRBV19 to TRBJ1-6; D may be TRBD1 (5 bases). CDR1 and CDR2 (germline): LNHDA, SQIVND (reference sequence). The CDR3 contains 14 residues. The V end lost 3 bases, the J end lost 10 bases, and 13 bases lay between the germline ends. The CDR3 is CASSIGRVGSPLHF. The CDR3 bases are TGTGCCAGTAGTATCGGCAGGGTTGGCTCACCCCTCCACTTT. Full variable domain (missing parts from reference TRBV19 and TRBJ1-6): DGGITQSPKYLFRKEGQNVTLSCEQNLNHDAMYWYRQDPGQGLRLIYYSQIVNDFQKGDIAEGYSVSREKKESFPLTVTSAQKNPTAFYLCASSIGRVGSPLHFGNGTRLTVT.

This clone was found a few times. V and J are TRBV19 and TRBJ2-7, with a possible D match to TRBD1 (8 bases). Trimming pared 1 base from V and 2 bases from J, leaving 21 bases between. Germline CDR1 is LNHDA and CDR2 is SQIVND (reference sequence). The CDR3 is made up of 18 amino acids. CDR3 amino acids: CASSIVVGAGQVTYEQYF. The CDR3, as DNA: TGTGCCAGTAGTATAGTAGTGGGAGCGGGACAGGTTACCTACGAGCAGTACTTC.

The CDR3 protein is CASSLGGSNGEQFF. DNA of the CDR3: TGTGCCAGCAGCTTGGGAGGGAGCAACGGTGAGCAGTTCTTC. The chain joins TRBV5-4 to TRBJ2-1; D perhaps matches TRBD2 (5 bases). The V and J ends lost 0 bases and 9 bases respectively, with 13 bases between them. The germline V gene has CDR1 SGHNT and CDR2 YYREEE (reference sequence). The CDR3 runs 14 residues.

This chain connects TRBV9 to TRBJ2-1, with TRBD1 matching over 10 bases. Germline values: CDR1 SGDLS, CDR2 YYNGEE. Trimming removed 7 bases from V and 4 bases from J; junction bases left unmatched: 11. The CDR3 spans 16 residues. The CDR3 is CASSSGGQGRYNEQFF. The CDR3 DNA reads as TGTGCCAGCTCATCGGGGGGACAGGGGCGTTACAATGAGCAGTTCTTC.

The chain carries TRBV29-1 and TRBJ2-3; TRBD1 matches 9 bases. Unmatched junction bases numbered 12, after V lost 3 bases and J lost 5 bases. The CDR3 covers 16 residues. Looked up from germline, CDR1 is SQVTM and CDR2 is ANQGSEA. The CDR3 sequence is CSVDGPGTGFGDTQYF. For the CDR3, the DNA is TGCAGCGTTGACGGTCCCGGGACAGGGTTTGGAGATACGCAGTATTTT.

The chain combines TRBV6-5 with TRBJ1-5; 7 positions agree with TRBD1. Germline CDR1 reads MNHEY; CDR2 reads SVGAGI. The CDR3 spans 15 residues. Trimming took 8 bases from V and 4 from J; bases not matched to a gene: 11. Written as DNA, the CDR3 is TGTGCCAGCTCCCCGGGACAGACAAAGAATCAGCCCCAGCATTTT. This translates into CASSPGQTKNQPQHF.

The chain combines TRBV2 with TRBJ2-3; no clear D gene. Per germline, CDR1 SNHLY and CDR2 FYNNEI. This CDR3 spans 11 amino acids. V gave up 4 bases and J gave up 6 bases, with 5 bases separating them. CDR3 coding DNA: TGTGCCAGCAGTGTTCGGGATACGCAGTATTTT. Translated, it gives CASSVRDTQYF.

CDR3 DNA: TGCGCCAGCAGCCAACAGCAGACAGGTAGTGGGAATTCACCCCTCCACTTT. Translating it yields CASSQQQTGSGNSPLHF. The chain links TRBV4-1 to TRBJ1-6, with TRBD1 as a possible D gene (6 bases). The CDR3 runs 17 residues. Germline-derived CDR1 and CDR2 are MGHRA and YSYEKL. Deletions cut 2 bases from V and 7 bases from J, with 18 bases between.

The chain recombines TRBV14 with TRBJ1-1, with D perhaps TRBD1 (6 bases). The CDR3 has 15 residues. V was pared by 1 base and J by 5 bases, with 14 bases between. Looked up from germline, CDR1 is SGHDN and CDR2 is FVKESK. The CDR3 loop reads CASSQGQGFGTEAFF. For the CDR3, the DNA is TGTGCCAGCAGCCAAGGCCAGGGGTTCGGGACTGAAGCTTTCTTT. Supplemented by reference TRBV14 and TRBJ1-1, the full variable domain reads EAGVTQFPSHSVIEKGQTVTLRCDPISGHDNLYWYRRVMGKEIKFLLHFVKESKQDESGMPNNRFLAERTGGTYSTLKVQPAELEDSGVYFCASSQGQGFGTEAFFGQGTRLTVV.